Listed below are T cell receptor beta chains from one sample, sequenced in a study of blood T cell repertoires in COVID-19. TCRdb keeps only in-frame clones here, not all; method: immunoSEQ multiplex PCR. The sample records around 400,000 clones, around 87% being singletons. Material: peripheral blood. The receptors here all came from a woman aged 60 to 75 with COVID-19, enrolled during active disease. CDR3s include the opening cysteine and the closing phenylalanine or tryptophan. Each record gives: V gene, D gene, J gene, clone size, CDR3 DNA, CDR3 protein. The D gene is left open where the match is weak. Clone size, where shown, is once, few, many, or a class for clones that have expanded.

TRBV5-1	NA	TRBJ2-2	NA	TGCGCCAGCAGCTTGGGACAGACCACGAACACCGGGGAGCTGTTTTTT	CASSLGQTTNTGELFF
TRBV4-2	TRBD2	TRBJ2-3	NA	TGTGCCAGCAGTATAGCGGGGGGAGGGGTTGGGACAACAGATACGCAGTATTTT	CASSIAGGGVGTTDTQYF
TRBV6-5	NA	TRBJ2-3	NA	TGTGCCAGCAGTTACGTGGGGGCAGGCACAGATACGCAGTATTTT	CASSYVGAGTDTQYF
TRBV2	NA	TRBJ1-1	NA	TGTGCCAGCCTGCAGCGAGGAGAAGCTTTCTTT	CASLQRGEAFF
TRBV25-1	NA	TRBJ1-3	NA	TGTGCCAGCAGTGAATGGTCAGGGGCAGGAAACACCATATATTTT	CASSEWSGAGNTIYF
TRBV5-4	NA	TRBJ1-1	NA	TGTGCCAGCAGCTTCCAACGGGGAGGCACTGAAGCTTTCTTT	CASSFQRGGTEAFF
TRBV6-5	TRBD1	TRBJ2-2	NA	TGTGCCAGCAGCGGACAGGGCGGAGCCGGGGAGCTGTTTTTT	CASSGQGGAGELFF
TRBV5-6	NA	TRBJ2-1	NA	TGTGCCAGCAGCTTGGAAGCGGGGGATAGGGGGCACAATGAGCAGTTCTTC	CASSLEAGDRGHNEQFF
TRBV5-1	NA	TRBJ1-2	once	TGCGCCAGCAGCTTCCGGACCACGGACAGTGGCTACACCTTC	CASSFRTTDSGYTF
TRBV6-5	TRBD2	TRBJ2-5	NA	TGTGCCAGCAGTTACAGCGGGGACCCGGAGACCCAGTACTTC	CASSYSGDPETQYF
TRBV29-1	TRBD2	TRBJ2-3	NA	TGCAGCGTTGGCAGTAGCGGGGGGGCCACGCAGTATTTT	CSVGSSGGATQYF
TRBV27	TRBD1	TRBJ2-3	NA	TGTGCCAGCAGCCCAATTCGGGACAGGGAGACAGATACGCAGTATTTT	CASSPIRDRETDTQYF
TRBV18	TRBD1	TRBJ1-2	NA	TGTGCCAGCTCACCACAGGGACAGGGGACTTTCTATGGCTACACCTTC	CASSPQGQGTFYGYTF
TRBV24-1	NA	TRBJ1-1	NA	TGTGCCACCAGTGACCCGACTGGGAACACTGAAGCTTTCTTT	CATSDPTGNTEAFF
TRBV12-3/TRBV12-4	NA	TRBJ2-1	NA	TGTGCCAGCAGCCCCTCAGGAGGTGAGCAGTTCTTC	CASSPSGGEQFF
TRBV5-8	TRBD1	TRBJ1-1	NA	TGTGCCAGCAGCTTGGTGTTAGGGGGCATGAACACTGAAGCTTTCTTT	CASSLVLGGMNTEAFF
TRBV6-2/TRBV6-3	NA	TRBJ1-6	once	TGTGCCAGCAGTTACTCACAGGGAACCTATAATTCACCCCTCCACTTT	CASSYSQGTYNSPLHF
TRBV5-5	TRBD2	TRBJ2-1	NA	TGTGCCAGCAGCTTACTAGCGGGGGGAGCCTACAATGAGCAGTTCTTC	CASSLLAGGAYNEQFF
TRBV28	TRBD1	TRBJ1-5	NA	TGTGCCGGCAGGGGGCCCGTTGAACAGCCCCAGCATTTT	CAGRGPVEQPQHF
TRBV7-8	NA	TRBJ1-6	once	TGTGCCAGCAGCCCGGCGTCCCGGGGATATAATTCACCCCTCCACTTT	CASSPASRGYNSPLHF
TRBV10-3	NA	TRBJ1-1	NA	TGTGCCATCAGCGACAGGAACACTGAAGCTTTCTTT	CAISDRNTEAFF
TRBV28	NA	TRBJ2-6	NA	TGTGCCAGCAGTTCAGGGTGGAACGCCCTGAACGCTGGGGCCAACGTCCTGACTTTC	CASSSGWNALNAGANVLTF
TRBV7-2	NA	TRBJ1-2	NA	TGTGCCAGCAGCTTAGCGGCGGGAGGGGGCTATGGCTACACCTTC	CASSLAAGGGYGYTF
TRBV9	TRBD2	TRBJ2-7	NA	TGTGCCAGCAGCGGCAACGGACTAGCCGGCGAGCAGTACTTC	CASSGNGLAGEQYF
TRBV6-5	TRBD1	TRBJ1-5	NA	TGTGCCAGCAGGACAGGGGGTCAGCCCCAGCATTTT	CASRTGGQPQHF
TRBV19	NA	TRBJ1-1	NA	TGTGCCAGTAGTGACAGACCCAACACTGAAGCTTTCTTT	CASSDRPNTEAFF
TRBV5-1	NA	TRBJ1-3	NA	TGCGCCAGCAGCTTGAAAACAGGGTCTGGAAACACCATATATTTT	CASSLKTGSGNTIYF
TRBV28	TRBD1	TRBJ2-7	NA	TGTGCCAGCAGTTCCCCGGGACAGGGGACCTACGAGCAGTACTTC	CASSSPGQGTYEQYF
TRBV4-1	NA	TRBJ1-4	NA	TGCGCCAGCAGCCGCACAGGGATGGGAGCAACTAATGAAAAACTGTTTTTT	CASSRTGMGATNEKLFF
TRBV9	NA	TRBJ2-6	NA	TGTGCCAGCAGCCCCCTCCAGGGTGGGGCCAACGTCCTGACTTTC	CASSPLQGGANVLTF
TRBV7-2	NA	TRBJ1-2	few	TGTGCCAGCAGCCCCCGCGGGGCTAACTATGGCTACACCTTC	CASSPRGANYGYTF
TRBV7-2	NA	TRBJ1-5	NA	TGTGCCAGCAGCAGGGGGAGAGCCAATCAGCCCCAGCATTTT	CASSRGRANQPQHF
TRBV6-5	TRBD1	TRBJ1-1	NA	TGTGCCGCAGGGACAGGGGCGGCCACTGAAGCTTTCTTT	CAAGTGAATEAFF